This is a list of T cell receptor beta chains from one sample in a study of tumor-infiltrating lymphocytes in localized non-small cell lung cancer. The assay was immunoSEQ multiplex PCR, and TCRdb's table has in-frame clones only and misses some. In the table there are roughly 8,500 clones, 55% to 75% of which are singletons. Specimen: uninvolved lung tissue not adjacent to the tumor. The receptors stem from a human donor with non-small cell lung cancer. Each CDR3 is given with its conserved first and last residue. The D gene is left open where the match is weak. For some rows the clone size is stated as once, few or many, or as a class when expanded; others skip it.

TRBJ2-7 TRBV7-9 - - TGTGCCAGCAGGGGCCCAATGGAGAGAGGGGGCTCCTACGAGCAGTACTTC CASRGPMERGGSYEQYF
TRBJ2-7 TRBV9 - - TGTGCCAGCAGCGTATTCGTCGACTTC CASSVFVDF
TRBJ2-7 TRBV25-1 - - TGTGCCAGCAGTGAACAAGGGAGTCCGGGGCGCTACGAGCAGTACTTC CASSEQGSPGRYEQYF
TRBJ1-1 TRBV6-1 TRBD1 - TGTGCCAGCAGTGGACAGGGGAGGGACACTGAAGCTTTCTTT CASSGQGRDTEAFF
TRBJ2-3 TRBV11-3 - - TGTGCCAGCAGCGCGAGAACCGGGACACCTGGCACAGATACGCAGTATTTT CASSARTGTPGTDTQYF
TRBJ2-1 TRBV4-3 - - TGCGCCAGCAGCCAAGAGACGTCAAGCTCCTACAATGAGCAGTTCTTC CASSQETSSSYNEQFF
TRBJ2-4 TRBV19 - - TGTGCCAGTAGTTCCCGGGAGTCGAACATTCAGTACTTC CASSSRESNIQYF
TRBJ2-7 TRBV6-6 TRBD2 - TGTGCCAGCAGTTCTAGCGGAGCCCACTACGAGCAGTACTTC CASSSSGAHYEQYF
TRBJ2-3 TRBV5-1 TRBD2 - TGCGCCAGCAGCTCCCAGACTAGCGGGACCACAGATACGCAGTATTTT CASSSQTSGTTDTQYF
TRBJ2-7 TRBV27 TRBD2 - TGTGCCAGCAGTTTATTACGGGGGGGCGTGGGTGACGAGCAGTACTTC CASSLLRGGVGDEQYF
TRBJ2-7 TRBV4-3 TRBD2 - TGCGCCAGCAGATATCTAGCGGGAGGGCCCTACGAGCAGTACTTC CASRYLAGGPYEQYF
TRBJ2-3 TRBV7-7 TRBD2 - TGTGCCAGCAGCGAGATAGCGGGAGGGAGCACAGATACGCAGTATTTT CASSEIAGGSTDTQYF
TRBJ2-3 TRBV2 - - TGTGCCAGCAGTAGCCCAGATACGCAGTATTTT CASSSPDTQYF
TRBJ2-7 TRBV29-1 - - TGCAGCGCGGCAGGAGGATCTGGGGGCTACGAGCAGTACTTC CSAAGGSGGYEQYF
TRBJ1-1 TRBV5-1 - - TGCGCCAGCAGCTCACAGCACACTAACACTGAAGCTTTCTTT CASSSQHTNTEAFF
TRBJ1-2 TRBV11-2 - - TGTGCCAGCAGCCGGGGGGGGCAGACTGGCTACACCTTC CASSRGGQTGYTF
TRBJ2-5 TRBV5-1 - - TGCGCCAGCAGCATAGGGACCTCGGGGGAGACCCAGTACTTC CASSIGTSGETQYF
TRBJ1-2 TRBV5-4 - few TGTGCCAGCAGCTTGGGCCAGGGGCTTTTCTTTGGCTACACCTTC CASSLGQGLFFGYTF
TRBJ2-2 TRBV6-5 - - TGTGCCAGCAGTTACTCGGGTTCCGGGGAGCTGTTTTTT CASSYSGSGELFF
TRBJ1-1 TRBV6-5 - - TGTGCCAGCAGCCGACGGCCGAGGGTTGATGGTGAAGCTTTCTTT CASSRRPRVDGEAFF
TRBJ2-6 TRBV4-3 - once TGCGCCAGCAGCCAGAGCCTTTCCTCCTCTGGGGCCAACGTCCTGACTTTC CASSQSLSSSGANVLTF
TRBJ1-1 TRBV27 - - TGTGCCAGCACCCGGAGGCAGGGGACCATTCACACTGAAGCTTTCTTT CASTRRQGTIHTEAFF
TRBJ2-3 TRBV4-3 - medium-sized TGCGCCAGCAGCCAAGAGGTGCGAGTTGATACGCAGTATTTT CASSQEVRVDTQYF
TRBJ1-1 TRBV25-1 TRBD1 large TGTGCCAGCAGTCCCGTGGACAGGGACGCTGAAGCTTTCTTT CASSPVDRDAEAFF
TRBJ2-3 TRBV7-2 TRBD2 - TGTGCCAGCAGCCCCTTTAGCGGGAGGGCCGTAGATACGCAGTATTTT CASSPFSGRAVDTQYF
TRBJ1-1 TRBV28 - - TGTGCCAGCGCCACGCCCAGAAAAGCTTTCTTT CASATPRKAFF
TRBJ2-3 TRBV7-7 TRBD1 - TGTGCCAGCAGCTTGGCGCAGGGGGCCGAGCAGTATTTT CASSLAQGAEQYF
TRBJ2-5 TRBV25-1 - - TGTGCCAGCAGTGAAAGACGGAACCAAGAGACCCAGTACTTC CASSERRNQETQYF
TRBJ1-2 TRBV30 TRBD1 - TGTGCCTGGAAAGGGGGCTCGTCCTATGGCTACACCTTC CAWKGGSSYGYTF
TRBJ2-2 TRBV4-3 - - TGCGCCAGCAGCCAAGGAGGGGAGGCCGGGGAGCTGTTTTTT CASSQGGEAGELFF
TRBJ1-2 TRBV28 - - TGTGCCAGCAGTTTTCAGGGGAAGCTGGGCTACACCTTC CASSFQGKLGYTF
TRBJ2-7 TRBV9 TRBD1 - TGTGCCAGCAGCTCAAGCGGACAGGGGTCTGAAGAGCAGTACTTC CASSSSGQGSEEQYF
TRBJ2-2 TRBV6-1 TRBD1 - TGTGCCAGCAGTGCCGGACAGGTTTGGACCGGGGAGCTGTTTTTT CASSAGQVWTGELFF
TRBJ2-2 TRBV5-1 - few TGCGCCAGCAGCTTTCGGCGGGATGCCGGGGAGCTGTTTTTT CASSFRRDAGELFF
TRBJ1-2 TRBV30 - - TGTGCCTGGACTGACAGTTCCTATGGCTACACCTTC CAWTDSSYGYTF
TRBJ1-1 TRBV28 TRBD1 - TGTGCCAGCAGGTTATCCCCGAACAGGGGTGAAGCTTTCTTT CASRLSPNRGEAFF
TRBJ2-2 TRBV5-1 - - TGCGCCAGCAGCTTGGGATCGGGGGCCCCGCGCACCGGGGAGCTGTTTTTT CASSLGSGAPRTGELFF
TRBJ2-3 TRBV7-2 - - TGTGCCAGCAGCTTAGTTCCCGGAGATACGCAGTATTTT CASSLVPGDTQYF
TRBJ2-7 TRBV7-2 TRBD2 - TGTGCCAGCAGTCCGGCGCGGGAGTTGAACGAGCAGTACTTC CASSPARELNEQYF
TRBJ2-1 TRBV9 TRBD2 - TGTGCCAGCAGCGCCGCGGGAGTTGGCGATGAGCAGTTCTTC CASSAAGVGDEQFF
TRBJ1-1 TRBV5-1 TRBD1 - TGCGCCAGCAGCTTGACGGGACAGGTGAACACTGAAGCTTTCTTT CASSLTGQVNTEAFF